The 24 T cell receptor beta chains given below trace back to one sample, sequenced in a study of shared clonotypes between healthy human individuals. TCRdb's copy holds only in-frame clones and misses some; the assay was immunoSEQ multiplex PCR. The repertoire holds 490,000 or so clones, with around three quarters as singletons. Sequenced sample: PBMCs. Every receptor here comes from a woman between 40 and 55 years old in good health. Some clones in this sample may be carry-over from other donors' samples.

The chain joins TRBV19 to TRBJ1-5, with a weak D call TRBD1 (6 bases). This CDR3 has 14 amino acids. In germline, CDR1 is LNHDA, CDR2 SQIVND (reference sequence). Trimming removed 5 bases at V and 5 bases at J, with 13 bases between. This CDR3 is CASSHRTADQPQHF. For the CDR3, the DNA is TGTGCCAGTAGTCATAGGACAGCCGATCAGCCCCAGCATTTT.

The chain links TRBV4-2 to TRBJ2-7; TRBD2 agrees at 10 bases. CDR1 and CDR2 from the germline V gene are LGHNA and YNFKEQ. The trim removed 1 base at V and 0 bases at J, leaving 18 bases unmatched. The CDR3 is 21 amino acids. CDR3 protein: CASSQAIIPGLAGVPSYEQYF. DNA of the CDR3: TGTGCCAGCAGCCAAGCGATTATCCCGGGTCTAGCGGGAGTTCCCTCCTACGAGCAGTACTTC.

This chain joins TRBV11-2 and TRBJ1-6, with unresolved D. Germline V gene lookup returns CDR1 SGHAT and CDR2 FQNNGV. With 5 bases removed from V and 5 bases from J, the gap between germline ends came to 16 bases. This CDR3 has 16 residues. The CDR3 DNA follows: TGTGCCAGCAGCCCATCGAGCGGCCGTAATAATTCACCCCTCCACTTT. This encodes CASSPSSGRNNSPLHF. The whole variable domain, remainder taken from reference TRBV11-2 and TRBJ1-6, is EAGVAQSPRYKIIEKRQSVAFWCNPISGHATLYWYQQILGQGPKLLIQFQNNGVVDDSQLPKDRFSAERLKGVDSTLKIQPAKLEDSAVYLCASSPSSGRNNSPLHFGNGTRLTVT.

This clone was counted only a few times. The chain couples TRBV28 to TRBJ1-5; D possibly corresponds to TRBD1 (6 bases). The CDR3 totals 17 residues. Germline V gives CDR1 MDHEN, CDR2 SYDVKM. V dropped 5 bases and J dropped 5 bases, with 22 bases sitting between them. The CDR3 reads CASSLPKGHPWDQPQHF. The CDR3 region has the DNA TGTGCCAGCAGTCTACCCAAGGGACACCCTTGGGATCAGCCCCAGCATTTT.

The chain employs TRBV2 and TRBJ2-1; D gene ambiguous. V gave up 4 bases and J gave up 6 bases, with 7 bases separating them. Germline lookup yields CDR1 SNHLY and CDR2 FYNNEI. This CDR3 region has 12 residues. As DNA, the CDR3 is TGTGCCAGCAGTGGGCTGAGCAATGAGCAGTTCTTC. Amino acids: CASSGLSNEQFF.

About this clone itself: A read error may explain this, as a much larger clone is one base away. V is TRBV5-4 and J is TRBJ2-1, with a tentative D call TRBD2 (5 bases). The length of the CDR3 is 12 residues. The V end lost 3 bases, the J end lost 15 bases, and 16 bases lay between the germline ends. The germline V gene has CDR1 SGHNT and CDR2 YYREEE (reference sequence). Written as DNA, the CDR3 is TGTGCCAGCAGCTGGACTGTTGGCGATCCGTTCTTC. It encodes CASSWTVGDPFF.

The V call is TRBV10-1, the J call TRBJ1-2; D not resolved. Germline CDR1 is WNHNN and CDR2 is SYGVQD (reference sequence). The ends were cut back, 6 bases at V and 1 base at J, with 18 bases in the middle. The CDR3 extends over 16 amino acids. CDR3 in DNA: TGCGCCAGCAGCCGAGGACGAATTGGGAATAACTATGGCTACACCTTC. Amino acids: CASSRGRIGNNYGYTF.

This clone was counted a single time. This CDR3 reads CASSPSGGVGTDTQYF. Here the CDR3 DNA reads TGTGCCAGCAGCCCAAGCGGGGGCGTGGGCACAGATACGCAGTATTTT. The chain uses TRBV7-8 and TRBJ2-3; 8 nucleotides agree with TRBD2. V lost 5 bases to trimming and J lost 1 base; unmatched junction nucleotides: 8. CDR1 SGHVS and CDR2 FQNEAQ come from the germline V gene. The CDR3 extends over 16 amino acids.

This chain uses TRBV6-6 with TRBJ1-2, with 9 nucleotides matching TRBD1. The CDR3 is made up of 15 amino acids. Looked up from germline, CDR1 is MNHNY and CDR2 is SVGAGI (reference sequence). The ends lost 5 bases at V and 3 bases at J; junction bases unmatched: 7. The DNA of the CDR3 is TGTGCCAGCAGTGACAGGGGGAGGCACGACTATGGCTACACCTTC. This codes for CASSDRGRHDYGYTF.

This clone was found a few times. This rearrangement joins TRBV15 to TRBJ1-5, with D possibly matching TRBD1 (5 bases). Trimming removed 4 bases from V and 2 bases from J, with 18 bases in between. CDR1 and CDR2 from the germline V gene are LNHNV and YYDKDF (reference sequence). The CDR3 runs to 17 residues. The CDR3 here is CATSNRQLNGGNQPQHF. The CDR3 DNA follows: TGTGCCACCAGCAACCGACAGCTTAACGGTGGCAATCAGCCCCAGCATTTT.

The rearrangement joins TRBV28 to TRBJ2-1, with D maybe TRBD2 (6 bases). The V gene lost 6 bases and the J gene lost 15 bases, with 18 bases spanning the gap. Germline loops: CDR1 MDHEN, CDR2 SYDVKM. This CDR3 region has 12 residues. CDR3 sequence (DNA): TGTGCCAGCAGGGTTGTAGGGACTCCACCGTTCTTC. It translates to CASRVVGTPPFF.

The V and J genes are TRBV6-6 and TRBJ1-4, with D hard to call. Germline CDR1 and CDR2: MNHNY and SVGAGI (reference sequence). V gave up 2 bases and J gave up 5 bases, with 12 bases separating them. This CDR3 is built from 15 residues. CDR3 sequence: CASSYKALGNEKLFF. The CDR3, as DNA: TGTGCCAGCAGTTACAAGGCGTTGGGAAATGAAAAACTGTTTTTT.

This clone was seen many times. The gene calls are TRBV11-3 and TRBJ1-5, with 8 bases lining up with TRBD1. The germline gives CDR1 SGHNT, CDR2 YENEEA. The CDR3 contains 15 residues. V trimming: 0 bases; J trimming: 7 bases; junction bases outside the gene matches: 5. DNA of the CDR3: TGTGCCAGCAGCTTAGACCCGGACAGGGACCAGCCCCAGCATTTT. Amino acids: CASSLDPDRDQPQHF.

This chain joins TRBV27 and TRBJ1-5, with 8 nucleotides matching TRBD1. Losses at the gene ends were 8 bases for V and 6 bases for J; bases not matched to a gene: 9. In germline, CDR1 is MNHEY, CDR2 SMNVEV (reference sequence). The CDR3 is 14 amino acids. CDR3 amino acids: CASSPSGGFQPQHF. The CDR3 DNA reads TGTGCCAGCTCCCCCTCAGGGGGCTTTCAGCCCCAGCATTTT.

V usage is TRBV6-6 and J usage is TRBJ2-7; 14 positions match TRBD2. The CDR3 loop spans 15 amino acids. V lost 5 bases, J lost 6 bases, and 6 bases stayed unmatched. Germline lookup yields CDR1 MNHNY and CDR2 SVGAGI (reference sequence). The CDR3 DNA sequence: TGTGCCAGCAGTAAGACTAGCGGGAGGGCGCTCGAGCAGTACTTC. Translated, it gives CASSKTSGRALEQYF.

This clone was found once. V and J are TRBV28 and TRBJ2-7; D is undetermined. V dropped 3 bases and J dropped 1 base, with 19 bases sitting between them. This CDR3 contains 17 residues. Germline CDR1 and CDR2: MDHEN and SYDVKM. The CDR3 spells CASSFPRLAISSYEQYF. In DNA, the CDR3 is TGTGCCAGCAGTTTCCCCCGATTAGCTATTTCATCCTACGAGCAGTACTTC.

V usage is TRBV29-1 and J usage is TRBJ2-3; no reliable D call. Trimming took off 4 bases at V and 0 bases at J, with 11 bases between the two ends. This CDR3 region has 14 residues. The germline V gene has CDR1 SQVTM and CDR2 ANQGSEA. CDR3 in amino acids: CSVGLSASTDTQYF. CDR3 in DNA: TGCAGCGTTGGGCTAAGCGCTAGCACAGATACGCAGTATTTT.

This clone has only one observation. The chain recombines TRBV9 with TRBJ2-7, with TRBD1 as a possible D gene (5 bases). V shed 2 bases and J shed 2 bases, with 8 bases lying between them. This CDR3 comprises 13 residues. Germline values: CDR1 SGDLS, CDR2 YYNGEE. CDR3 protein: CASSVPTAYEQYF. CDR3 DNA: TGTGCCAGCAGCGTTCCGACAGCCTACGAGCAGTACTTC.

The genes are TRBV6-1 and TRBJ2-1; 11 positions match TRBD2. The CDR3 contains 14 residues. The germline V gene encodes CDR1 MNHNS and CDR2 SASEGT. V dropped 7 bases and J dropped 5; count of bases not matched to a gene: 4. CDR3 sequence: CASTPGLADNEQFF. The DNA of the CDR3 is TGTGCCAGCACCCCGGGACTAGCGGACAATGAGCAGTTCTTC.

The chain joins TRBV9 to TRBJ1-3; D perhaps matches TRBD1 (6 bases). With 4 bases removed from V and 4 bases from J, the gap between germline ends came to 12 bases. The CDR3 extends over 14 amino acids. The V gene's germline CDR1 is SGDLS and CDR2 YYNGEE. The CDR3 sequence: CASSPRGSGNTIYF. Here the CDR3 DNA reads TGTGCCAGCAGCCCCAGGGGTTCAGGAAACACCATATATTTT.

A remark on this clone: Since a far larger clone is one base different, this is likely a read error. The chain combines TRBV30 with TRBJ1-1, with D perhaps matching TRBD1 (6 bases). The length of the CDR3 is 13 residues. Germline loops: CDR1 GTSNPN, CDR2 SVGIG (reference sequence). DNA for the CDR3: TGTGCCTGGGCCGTCGGGGGGGCCACTGAAGCTTCCTTT. As protein: CAWAVGGATEASF.

The chain links TRBV29-1 to TRBJ1-2; 9 nucleotides align to TRBD1. This CDR3 region has 14 residues. The germline V gene has CDR1 SQVTM and CDR2 ANQGSEA. After removal of 4 bases from V and 7 bases from J, the junction contained 10 bases not matched to a gene. CDR3: CSVGLPGQGVGYTF. The CDR3 bases are TGCAGCGTTGGTCTTCCGGGACAGGGAGTTGGCTACACCTTC.

The V and J genes are TRBV18 and TRBJ2-1; unclear D gene. Trimming pared 6 bases from V and 0 bases from J, leaving 18 bases between. The CDR3 contains 17 residues. Germline-derived CDR1 and CDR2 are KGHSH and LQKENI. The CDR3 DNA reads as TGTGCCAGCTCCCTACCATTCGGGTCCTACTCCTACAATGAGCAGTTCTTC. This translates into CASSLPFGSYSYNEQFF.

This clone was recorded once. This chain uses TRBV19 with TRBJ1-2, with D perhaps matching TRBD1 (5 bases). The ends were cut back, 2 bases at V and 8 bases at J, with 9 bases in the middle. CDR3 length: 12 residues. CDR1 LNHDA and CDR2 SQIVND come from the germline V gene (reference sequence). CDR3 coding DNA: TGTGCCAGTAGTATACAGGGTGGCGGCTACACCTTC. Its translation: CASSIQGGGYTF.